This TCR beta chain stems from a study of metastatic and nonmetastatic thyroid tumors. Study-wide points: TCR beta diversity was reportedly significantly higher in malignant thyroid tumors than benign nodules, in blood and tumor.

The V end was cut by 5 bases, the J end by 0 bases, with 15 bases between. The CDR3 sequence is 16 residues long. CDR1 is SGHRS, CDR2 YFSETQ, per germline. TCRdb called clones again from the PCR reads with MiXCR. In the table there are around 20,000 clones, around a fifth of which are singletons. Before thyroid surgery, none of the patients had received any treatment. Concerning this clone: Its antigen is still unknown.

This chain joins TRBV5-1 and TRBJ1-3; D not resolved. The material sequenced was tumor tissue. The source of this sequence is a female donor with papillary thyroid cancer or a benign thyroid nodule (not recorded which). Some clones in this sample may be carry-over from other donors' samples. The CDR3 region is CASRNTDLHSGNTIYF. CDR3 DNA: TGCGCCAGCAGAAACACCGACCTACACTCTGGAAACACCATATATTTT.